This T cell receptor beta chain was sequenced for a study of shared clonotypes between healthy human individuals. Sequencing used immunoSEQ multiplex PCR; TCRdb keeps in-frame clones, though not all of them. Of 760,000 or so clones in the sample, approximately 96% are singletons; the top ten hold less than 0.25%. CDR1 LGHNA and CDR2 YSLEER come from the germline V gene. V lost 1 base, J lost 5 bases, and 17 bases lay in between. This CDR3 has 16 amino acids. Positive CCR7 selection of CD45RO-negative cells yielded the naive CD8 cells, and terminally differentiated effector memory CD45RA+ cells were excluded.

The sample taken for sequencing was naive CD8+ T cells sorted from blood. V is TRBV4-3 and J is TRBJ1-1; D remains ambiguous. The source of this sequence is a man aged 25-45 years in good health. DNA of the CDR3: TGCGCCAGCAGCCAAGTTTCCCGGACTGAAGAAACTGAAGCTTTCTTT. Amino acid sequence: CASSQVSRTEETEAFF.